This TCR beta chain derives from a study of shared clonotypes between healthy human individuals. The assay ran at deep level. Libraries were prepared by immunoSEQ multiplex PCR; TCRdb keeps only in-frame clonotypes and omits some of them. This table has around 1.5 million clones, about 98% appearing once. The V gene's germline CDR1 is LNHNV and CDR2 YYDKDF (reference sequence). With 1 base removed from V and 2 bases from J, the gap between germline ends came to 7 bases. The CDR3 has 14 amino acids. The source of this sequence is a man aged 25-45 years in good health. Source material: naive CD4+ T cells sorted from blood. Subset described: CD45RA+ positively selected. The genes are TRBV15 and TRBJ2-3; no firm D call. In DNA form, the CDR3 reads TGTGCCACCAGCAGAGGCCAATTCACAGATACGCAGTATTTT. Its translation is CATSRGQFTDTQYF.